One and the same sample provided the 26 T cell receptor beta chains below, sequenced in a study of siplizumab effects on memory and regulatory T cells. Repertoires were generated with immunoSEQ multiplex PCR, while TCRdb's copy carries only in-frame clones and drops some. The table shows 50,000 to 55,000 clones, with about 93% occurring only once. The sequenced material came from CD8+ T cells sorted from blood. The receptors derive from a human donor in good health.

The chain links TRBV27 to TRBJ1-1, with D possibly being TRBD1 (5 bases). The length of the CDR3 is 15 residues. Germline values: CDR1 MNHEY, CDR2 SMNVEV (reference sequence). Trimming left V 10 bases short and J 0 bases short, with 18 bases between. DNA of the CDR3: TGTGCCACCGCAGAGGTGGGGGTCTTGAACACTGAAGCTTTCTTT. Protein: CATAEVGVLNTEAFF.

This chain links TRBV28 with TRBJ2-1, with D possibly matching TRBD2 (7 bases). Trimming left V 8 bases short and J 4 bases short, with 18 bases between. This CDR3 has 15 amino acids. Germline lookup yields CDR1 MDHEN and CDR2 SYDVKM. CDR3 DNA: TGTGCCAGCGCCCAGCTAGGGAGGGGGTACAATGAGCAGTTCTTC. Protein product: CASAQLGRGYNEQFF.

CDR3 residues: CASSYTGQVGDEQYF. In DNA, the CDR3 is TGTGCCAGCAGTTACACAGGACAGGTGGGGGACGAGCAGTACTTC. V gene TRBV6-5 combines with J gene TRBJ2-7; 7 positions agree with TRBD1. Germline V gene lookup returns CDR1 MNHEY and CDR2 SVGAGI. Losses at the gene ends were 2 bases for V and 5 bases for J; bases not matched to a gene: 9. This CDR3 is built from 15 residues.

This sequence joins TRBV13 and TRBJ2-1; 8 bases map to TRBD2. Germline assignment: CDR1 PRHDT and CDR2 FYEKMQ (reference sequence). Unmatched junction bases numbered 12, after V lost 2 bases and J lost 3 bases. The CDR3 runs 18 residues. This chain's CDR3 is CASSLRLWGAGDYNEQFF. The CDR3 bases are TGTGCCAGCAGCTTAAGGCTTTGGGGAGCGGGAGACTACAATGAGCAGTTCTTC.

The J gene is TRBJ2-5, the V gene TRBV5-1; 12 nucleotides align to TRBD2. From germline, CDR1 is SGHRS and CDR2 YFSETQ. The CDR3 length is 16 residues. V trimming: 4 bases; J trimming: 5 bases; junction bases outside the gene matches: 9. DNA of the CDR3: TGCGCCAGCAGCAGATCTAGCGGGAGGGCCTTGGAGACCCAGTACTTC. Translating it yields CASSRSSGRALETQYF.

V gene TRBV5-1 combines with J gene TRBJ1-2; 8 bases fit TRBD1. Trimming at V came to 1 base and at J to 0 bases, leaving 5 bases not matched to a gene. This CDR3 has 16 residues. Germline CDR1 SGHRS, CDR2 YFSETQ. For the CDR3, the DNA is TGCGCCAGCAGCTTGTACAGGGGGGAATCTAACTATGGCTACACCTTC. Protein product: CASSLYRGESNYGYTF.

This rearrangement joins TRBV28 to TRBJ2-7; D gene ambiguous. The CDR3 runs 11 residues. Deletions cut 6 bases from V and 5 bases from J, with 8 bases between. The germline V gene encodes CDR1 MDHEN and CDR2 SYDVKM. The CDR3 coding sequence is TGTGCCAGCAGATACGCTCACGAGCAGTACTTC. Its protein product is CASRYAHEQYF.

The V gene is TRBV30, the J gene TRBJ1-4, with a tentative D call TRBD1 (5 bases). The CDR3 extends over 16 amino acids. Trimming removed 2 bases from V and 6 bases from J, with 19 bases in between. Looked up from germline, CDR1 is GTSNPN and CDR2 is SVGIG (reference sequence). The CDR3 DNA is TGTGCCTGGAGTCTTCCTCCTTCCTGGGGCCATGAAAAACTGTTTTTT. This gives the protein CAWSLPPSWGHEKLFF.

This clone was recorded once. The chain employs TRBV5-5 and TRBJ1-5; D ambiguous. This CDR3 region has 13 residues. Germline V gene data show CDR1 as SGHKS and CDR2 as YYEKEE (reference sequence). With 4 bases removed from V and 7 bases from J, the gap between germline ends came to 12 bases. CDR3 residues: CASSLHPEQPQHF. The CDR3 DNA reads TGTGCCAGCAGCCTACACCCAGAACAGCCCCAGCATTTT.

The chain joins TRBV5-1 to TRBJ2-7; D is possibly TRBD1 (6 bases). From germline, CDR1 is SGHRS and CDR2 YFSETQ. Deletions cut 0 bases from V and 0 bases from J, with 10 bases between. CDR3 length equals 15 residues. Here the CDR3 DNA reads TGCGCCAGCAGCTTGGCACAGGGCCTCTCCTACGAGCAGTACTTC. Amino acids: CASSLAQGLSYEQYF. Based on the CDR3 plus reference TRBV5-1 and TRBJ2-7, the full variable domain is KAGVTQTPRYLIKTRGQQVTLSCSPISGHRSVSWYQQTPGQGLQFLFEYFSETQRNKGNFPGRFSGRQFSNSRSEMNVSTLELGDSALYLCASSLAQGLSYEQYFGPGTRLTVT.

This rearrangement joins TRBV27 to TRBJ2-5; 16 bases line up with TRBD2. The CDR3 contains 16 residues. Germline CDR1 MNHEY, CDR2 SMNVEV (reference sequence). V dropped 5 bases and J dropped 2; count of bases not matched to a gene: 2. Written as DNA, the CDR3 is TGTGCCAGCAGTCCGGGACTAGCGGGAGGGCAAGAGACCCAGTACTTC. This codes for CASSPGLAGGQETQYF.

This chain connects TRBV28 to TRBJ2-7; D is uncertain. CDR3 size: 12 residues. CDR1 is MDHEN and CDR2 is SYDVKM in the germline V gene. V was trimmed by 6 bases and J by 0 bases, leaving 6 bases between them. CDR3 in amino acids: CASSPHSYEQYF. The CDR3 DNA follows: TGTGCCAGCAGCCCACACTCCTACGAGCAGTACTTC.

The chain joins TRBV11-2 to TRBJ2-7; TRBD2 matches 8 bases. Germline V gene lookup returns CDR1 SGHAT and CDR2 FQNNGV. This CDR3 has 13 amino acids. V lost 7 bases to trimming and J lost 3 bases; unmatched junction nucleotides: 5. The CDR3 DNA follows: TGTGCCAGCACCGATAGCGGGATCTACGAGCAGTACTTC. Translated: CASTDSGIYEQYF.

V usage is TRBV11-2 and J usage is TRBJ2-3; TRBD2 is a possible D gene (6 bases). The length of the CDR3 is 15 residues. The V end was cut by 7 bases, the J end by 8 bases, with 22 bases between. In germline, CDR1 is SGHAT, CDR2 FQNNGV. The CDR3 nucleotides read TGTGCCAGCACCCCGGGAGACGGGATTTACCGTACGCAGTATTTT. It translates to CASTPGDGIYRTQYF. Drawing the rest from reference TRBV11-2 and TRBJ2-3, the complete variable domain is EAGVAQSPRYKIIEKRQSVAFWCNPISGHATLYWYQQILGQGPKLLIQFQNNGVVDDSQLPKDRFSAERLKGVDSTLKIQPAKLEDSAVYLCASTPGDGIYRTQYFGPGTRLTVL.

The chain uses TRBV6-5 and TRBJ2-5, with no clear D. CDR3 length equals 12 residues. With 10 bases removed from V and 0 bases from J, the gap between germline ends came to 9 bases. CDR1 and CDR2 (germline): MNHEY, SVGAGI. The CDR3 sequence: CATRRNQETQYF. In DNA, the CDR3 is TGTGCCACCCGGCGTAACCAAGAGACCCAGTACTTC.

V usage is TRBV27 and J usage is TRBJ2-2; D gene ambiguous. Trimming shortened V by 2 bases and J by 8 bases, and 9 bases separated the two germline ends. Germline V gene sequence: CDR1 MNHEY, CDR2 SMNVEV (reference sequence). This CDR3 spans 13 amino acids. CDR3 protein: CASSLIGKGELFF. The CDR3 DNA sequence: TGTGCCAGCAGTTTAATAGGGAAAGGGGAGCTGTTTTTT.

The genes are TRBV14 and TRBJ2-1; TRBD1 agrees at 10 bases. V lost 0 bases, J lost 7 bases, and 9 bases stayed unmatched. Germline V CDR1 and CDR2: SGHDN, FVKESK. This CDR3 is built from 17 residues. The CDR3 sequence: CASSQDPGQGVTNEQFF. As DNA, the CDR3 is TGTGCCAGCAGCCAAGATCCCGGACAGGGGGTCACGAATGAGCAGTTCTTC.

The V call is TRBV7-9, the J call TRBJ2-7; 8 positions match TRBD1. This CDR3 is built from 14 residues. Germline CDR1 is SEHNR and CDR2 is FQNEAQ (reference sequence). Unmatched junction bases numbered 6, after V lost 5 bases and J lost 3 bases. For the CDR3, the DNA is TGTGCCAGCAGCACGCGACAGGGGCGCTACGAGCAGTACTTC. Translation: CASSTRQGRYEQYF.

This chain connects TRBV7-9 to TRBJ2-7; the match to TRBD2 covers 11 bases. This CDR3 is 15 amino acids long. J was trimmed by 3 bases and V by 6 bases; bases with no gene match: 7. Germline loops: CDR1 SEHNR, CDR2 FQNEAQ (reference sequence). The chain's CDR3 is CASSSTSGDIYEQYF. CDR3 bases: TGTGCCAGCAGTTCGACTAGCGGGGATATCTACGAGCAGTACTTC.

V usage is TRBV29-1 and J usage is TRBJ2-3; 11 bases match TRBD2. V gave up 3 bases and J gave up 0 bases; unmatched junction bases: 5. There are 16 residues in the CDR3. The germline gives CDR1 SQVTM, CDR2 ANQGSEA. The CDR3 sequence is CSVEGLAVGSTDTQYF. DNA for the CDR3: TGCAGCGTTGAGGGACTAGCGGTTGGGAGCACAGATACGCAGTATTTT.

This chain joins TRBV9 and TRBJ2-1, with D tentatively TRBD2 (6 bases). CDR3 length: 14 amino acids. V was trimmed by 3 bases and J by 3 bases, leaving 10 bases between them. The V gene's germline CDR1 is SGDLS and CDR2 YYNGEE. The CDR3: CASSAGTGYNEQFF. CDR3 DNA: TGTGCCAGCAGCGCCGGGACTGGCTACAATGAGCAGTTCTTC.

The chain links TRBV2 to TRBJ2-3; 11 bases align to TRBD2. The CDR3 loop spans 21 amino acids. Trimming removed 1 base from V and 3 bases from J; junction bases left unmatched: 18. The germline V gene encodes CDR1 SNHLY and CDR2 FYNNEI. CDR3 DNA: TGTGCCAGCAGTGAAGAGTGGTCAGGGGTTGTCACTAGCGGGAGTACAGATACGCAGTATTTT. Its protein product is CASSEEWSGVVTSGSTDTQYF.

The CDR3 region is CASTLLAGSSYNEQFF. Here the CDR3 DNA reads TGCGCCAGCACTCTACTAGCGGGTAGCTCCTACAATGAGCAGTTCTTC. The rearrangement joins TRBV4-1 to TRBJ2-1; the match to TRBD2 covers 9 bases. CDR3 length: 16 amino acids. CDR1 is MGHRA and CDR2 is YSYEKL in the germline V gene. Unmatched junction bases numbered 7, after V lost 7 bases and J lost 0 bases.

This clone was detected once. The chain links TRBV5-4 to TRBJ1-1; 9 nucleotides align to TRBD1. V lost 4 bases and J lost 4; bases outside the gene matches: 2. The CDR3 contains 13 residues. In germline, CDR1 is SGHNT, CDR2 YYREEE (reference sequence). CDR3 protein: CASSRDRVTEAFF. DNA for the CDR3: TGTGCCAGCAGCCGGGACAGGGTCACTGAAGCTTTCTTT.

The V gene is TRBV19, the J gene TRBJ1-3; D possibly corresponds to TRBD1 (6 bases). Germline V gene lookup returns CDR1 LNHDA and CDR2 SQIVND (reference sequence). V lost 7 bases and J lost 3, with 13 bases in between. The CDR3 is made up of 14 amino acids. CDR3 nucleotides: TGTGCCAGTACCGAACAGGGTGGTGGAAACACCATATATTTT. It translates to CASTEQGGGNTIYF.

The chain links TRBV23-1 to TRBJ1-4; 12 positions match TRBD1. TRBV23-1 is flagged as an ORF with uncertain function. This CDR3 is 18 amino acids long. Trimming at V came to 2 bases and at J to 3 bases, leaving 7 bases not matched to a gene. The CDR3 DNA is TGCGCCAGCAGTCAACCCGGGACAGGGGGCAGAGCTAATGAAAAACTGTTTTTT. Amino acid sequence: CASSQPGTGGRANEKLFF.